This T cell receptor (beta chain) comes out of a study of early T cells in non-severe SARS-CoV-2 infection. This clonotype was detected only a few times. Using its own MiXCR run on the 5' RACE reads, TCRdb lists one record per CDR3 protein. The sample records 45,000 or so distinct CDR3 sequences, about 11% being singletons. Germline CDR1 KGHSH, CDR2 LQKENI. Trimming removed 6 bases from V and 5 bases from J; junction bases left unmatched: 10. This CDR3 comprises 15 residues. The source of this sequence is an adult who was a healthcare worker with PCR-confirmed SARS-CoV-2 infection or an uninfected control (not recorded which). Sequencing was done on a sample of whole blood. The rearrangement joins TRBV18 to TRBJ1-1; 9 nucleotides line up with TRBD1. CDR3 residues: CASSPGQGGWTEAFF. CDR3 nucleotide sequence: TGTGCCAGCTCGCCGGGACAGGGAGGGTGGACTGAAGCTTTCTTT. Looking up the rest from reference TRBV18 and TRBJ1-1 gives the full variable domain: NAGVMQNPRHLVRRRGQEARLRCSPMKGHSHVYWYRQLPEEGLKFMVYLQKENIIDESGMPKERFSAEFPKEGPSILRIQQVVRGDSAAYFCASSPGQGGWTEAFFGQGTRLTVV.